This TCR beta chain was recorded in a study of CXCR3-negative and CXCR3-positive naive CD8 T cells. UMI-tagged TRB cDNA libraries were built via 5' RACE. TCRdb reworked the 5' RACE reads into one entry per CDR3 protein, no DNA. Its table lists 50,000 to 65,000 distinct CDR3 sequences. Naive CD8+ T cells carried a CD45RO-CCR7+CD27+CD95- phenotype. On this clonotype itself: No antigen is known for it.

The germline gives CDR1 SGHTA, CDR2 FQGNSA. The CDR3 covers 14 residues. Study-wide findings and caveats: In CXCR3-positive naive cells, the TRB CDR3s were more hydrophobic than in CXCR3-negative naive cells.

The sequencing input was naive CXCR3+ CD8+ T cells from blood. Subset in this sample: CD45RO-CCR7+CD27+CD95- naive CD8+ T cells expressing CXCR3 (TNR3+). The TCR was taken from a human donor in good health. Some clones in this sample may be carry-over from other donors' samples. This chain uses TRBV7-2 with TRBJ2-7; TCRdb's assignment of TRBD1 cannot be checked, as there is no DNA. The CDR3 region is CASSLIWGPGEQYF.